The text below deals with one T cell receptor beta chain. Antigen: not known. Per the germline V gene, CDR1 is SNHLY and CDR2 is FYNNEI. CDR3 length equals 13 residues. V gave up 5 bases and J gave up 11 bases, with 18 bases separating them. The data stem from a study of response to subunit inactivated influenza vaccine. The study, taken as a whole, reports: Only a handful of new T cells, the authors suggested, are recruited with each seasonal influenza vaccination.

TCRdb redid the calling of the RT-PCR reads with MiXCR, one entry per CDR3 protein. This table has about 310,000 distinct CDR3 sequences, 20% to 25% appearing once. The gene calls are TRBV2 and TRBJ1-1, with a tentative D call TRBD1 (6 bases). The sample was PBMCs from blood, taken around 22 months after vaccination. This clonotype was sampled from a man between 50 and 69 years old who received an inactivated influenza vaccine. The CDR3 spells CASSYQGNPPAFF. The CDR3 DNA sequence: TGTGCCAGCAGTTATCAGGGGAACCCCCCCGCTTTCTTT. Supplemented by reference TRBV2 and TRBJ1-1, the full variable domain reads EPEVTQTPSHQVTQMGQEVILRCVPISNHLYFYWYRQILGQKVEFLVSFYNNEISEKSEIFDDQFSVERPDGSNFTLKIRSTKLEDSAMYFCASSYQGNPPAFFGQGTRLTVV.